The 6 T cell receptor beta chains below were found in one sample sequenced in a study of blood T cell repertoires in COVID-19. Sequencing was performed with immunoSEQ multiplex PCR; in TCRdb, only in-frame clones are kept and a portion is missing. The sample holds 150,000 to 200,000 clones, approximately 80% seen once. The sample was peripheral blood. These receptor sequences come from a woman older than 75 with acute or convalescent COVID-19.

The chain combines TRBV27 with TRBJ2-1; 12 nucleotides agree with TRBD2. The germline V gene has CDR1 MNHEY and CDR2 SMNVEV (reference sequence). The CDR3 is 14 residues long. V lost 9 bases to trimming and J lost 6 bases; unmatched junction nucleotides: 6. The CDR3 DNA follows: TGTGCCAGTAAGACGGGACTAGCGGGCAATGAGCAGTTCTTC. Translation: CASKTGLAGNEQFF.

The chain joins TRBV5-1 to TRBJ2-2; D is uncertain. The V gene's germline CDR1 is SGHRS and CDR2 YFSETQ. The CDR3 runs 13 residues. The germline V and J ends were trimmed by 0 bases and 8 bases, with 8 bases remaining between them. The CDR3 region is CASSLVESGELFF. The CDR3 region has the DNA TGCGCCAGCAGCTTGGTAGAGTCTGGGGAGCTGTTTTTT.

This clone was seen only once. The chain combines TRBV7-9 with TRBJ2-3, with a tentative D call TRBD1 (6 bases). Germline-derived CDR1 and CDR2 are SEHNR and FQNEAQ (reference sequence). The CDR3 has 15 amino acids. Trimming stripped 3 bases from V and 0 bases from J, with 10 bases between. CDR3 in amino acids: CASSLGASSTDTQYF. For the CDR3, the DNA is TGTGCCAGCAGCTTGGGGGCATCTAGCACAGATACGCAGTATTTT.

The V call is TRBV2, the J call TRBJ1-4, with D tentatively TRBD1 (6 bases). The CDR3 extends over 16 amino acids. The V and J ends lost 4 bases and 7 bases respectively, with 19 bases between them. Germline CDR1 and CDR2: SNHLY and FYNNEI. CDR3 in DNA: TGTGCCAGCAGTGTTCTCCATACAGGGATAGGTGAAAAACTGTTTTTT. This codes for CASSVLHTGIGEKLFF.

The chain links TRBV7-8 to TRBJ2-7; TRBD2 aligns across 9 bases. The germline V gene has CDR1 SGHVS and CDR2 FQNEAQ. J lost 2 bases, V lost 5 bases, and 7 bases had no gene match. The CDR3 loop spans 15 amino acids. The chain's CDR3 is CASSPLAGVPYEQYF. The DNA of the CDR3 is TGTGCCAGCAGCCCACTAGCGGGTGTCCCCTACGAGCAGTACTTC.

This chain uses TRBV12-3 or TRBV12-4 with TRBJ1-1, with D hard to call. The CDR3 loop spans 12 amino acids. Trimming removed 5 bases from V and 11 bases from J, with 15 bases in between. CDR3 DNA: TGTGCCAGCAGTGGCCCGGACTTTCAGGCTTTCTTT. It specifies CASSGPDFQAFF.